Here is one T cell receptor (beta chain) with its context. The antigen remains unidentified. The data stem from a study of early T cells in non-severe SARS-CoV-2 infection. General observations from the study: The VDJdb matching leaned toward anti-spike CD8 responses and overlooked private and CD4 specificities.

Individual cDNA molecules each received unique molecular identifiers attached to them. TCRdb reanalysed the 5' RACE reads using MiXCR and keeps one entry per CDR3 protein. The sample gives some 48,000 distinct CDR3 sequences, roughly 6.1% of which show up once; around 7% is in the top ten. From germline, CDR1 is DFQATT and CDR2 SNEGSKA (reference sequence). The CDR3 contains 12 residues. V shed 0 bases and J shed 4 bases, with 7 bases lying between them. This chain joins TRBV20-1 and TRBJ2-7, with unresolved D. Specimen: whole blood, collected at baseline. This TCR was sampled from an adult who was a healthcare worker with PCR-confirmed SARS-CoV-2 infection or an uninfected control (not recorded which). The CDR3 DNA sequence: TGCAGTGCTAGAGATCACGCATACGAGCAGTACTTC. Protein: CSARDHAYEQYF.